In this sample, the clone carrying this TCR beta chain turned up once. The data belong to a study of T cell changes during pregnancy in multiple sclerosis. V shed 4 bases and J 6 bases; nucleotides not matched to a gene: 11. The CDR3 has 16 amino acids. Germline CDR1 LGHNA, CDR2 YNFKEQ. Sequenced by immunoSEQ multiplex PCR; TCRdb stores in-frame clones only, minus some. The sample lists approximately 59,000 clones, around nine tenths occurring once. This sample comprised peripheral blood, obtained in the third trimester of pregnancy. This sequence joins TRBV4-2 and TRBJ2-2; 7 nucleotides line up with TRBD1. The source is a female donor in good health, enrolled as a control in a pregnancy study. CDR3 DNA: TGTGCCAGCAGCCTACGACAGGGTATAACCTCCGGGGAGCTGTTTTTT. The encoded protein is CASSLRQGITSGELFF.